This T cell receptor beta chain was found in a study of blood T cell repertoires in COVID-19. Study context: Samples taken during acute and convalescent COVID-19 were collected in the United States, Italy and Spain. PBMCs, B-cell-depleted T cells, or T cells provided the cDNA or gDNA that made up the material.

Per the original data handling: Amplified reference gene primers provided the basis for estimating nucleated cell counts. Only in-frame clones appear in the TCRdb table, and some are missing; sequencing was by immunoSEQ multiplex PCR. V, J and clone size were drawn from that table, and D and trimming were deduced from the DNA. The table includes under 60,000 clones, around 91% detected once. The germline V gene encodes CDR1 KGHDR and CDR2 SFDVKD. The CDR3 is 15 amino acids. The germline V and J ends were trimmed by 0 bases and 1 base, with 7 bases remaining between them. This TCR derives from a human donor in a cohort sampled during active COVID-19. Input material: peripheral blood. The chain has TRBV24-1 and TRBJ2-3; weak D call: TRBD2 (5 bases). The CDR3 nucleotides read TGTGCCACCAGTGATTTGCAAGCGGGCACAGATACGCAGTATTTT. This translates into CATSDLQAGTDTQYF.